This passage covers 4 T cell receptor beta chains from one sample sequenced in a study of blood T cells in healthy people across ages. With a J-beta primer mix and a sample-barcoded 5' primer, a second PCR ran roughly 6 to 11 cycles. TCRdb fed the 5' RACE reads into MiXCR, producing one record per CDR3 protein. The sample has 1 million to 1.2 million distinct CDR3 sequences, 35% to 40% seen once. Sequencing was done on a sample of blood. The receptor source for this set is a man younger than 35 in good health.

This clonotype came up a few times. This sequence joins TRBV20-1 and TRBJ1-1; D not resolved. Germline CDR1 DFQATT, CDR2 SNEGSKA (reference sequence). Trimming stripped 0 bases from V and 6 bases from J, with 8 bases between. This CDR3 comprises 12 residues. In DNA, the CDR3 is TGCAGTGCTAGAGACGGCGGTTCTGAAGCTTTCTTT. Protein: CSARDGGSEAFF.

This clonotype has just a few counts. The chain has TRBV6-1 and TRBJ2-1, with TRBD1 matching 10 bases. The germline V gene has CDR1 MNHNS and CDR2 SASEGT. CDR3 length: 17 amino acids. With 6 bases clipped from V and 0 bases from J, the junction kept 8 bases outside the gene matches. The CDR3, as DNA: TGTGCCAGCAGAGGGACAGGGGCTGTTAGCTCCTACAATGAGCAGTTCTTC. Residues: CASRGTGAVSSYNEQFF.

CDR3: CASGAFDSTDTQYF. CDR3 coding DNA: TGCGCCAGCGGGGCTTTTGACAGCACAGATACGCAGTATTTT. The V and J genes are TRBV4-3 and TRBJ2-3; the D gene is possibly TRBD1 (5 bases). From germline, CDR1 is LGHNA and CDR2 YSLEER. The CDR3 loop spans 14 amino acids. The V and J ends lost 8 bases and 0 bases respectively, with 12 bases between them.

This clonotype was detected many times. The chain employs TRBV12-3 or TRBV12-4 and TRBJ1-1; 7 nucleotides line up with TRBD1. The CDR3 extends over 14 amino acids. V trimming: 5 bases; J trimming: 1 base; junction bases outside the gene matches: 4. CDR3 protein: CASSRTGANTEAFF. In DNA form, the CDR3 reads TGTGCCAGCAGTAGAACAGGGGCGAACACTGAAGCTTTCTTT.